This TCR beta chain appears in the sequencing data of a study of T cells in women clearing cervical HPV infection. Background on the study: Blood came at first lesion visit for cases, post-clearance for controls. General study results and limits: CIN3+ cases had significantly higher TCR repertoire richness than controls, but evenness did not differ.

Clones were read by immunoSEQ multiplex PCR, and TCRdb kept only the in-frame ones, dropping some. The sample totals just under 35,000 clones. V lost 0 bases and J lost 7; bases outside the gene matches: 4. Looked up from germline, CDR1 is DFQATT and CDR2 is SNEGSKA (reference sequence). The CDR3 runs to 14 residues. Concerning this clone: The target antigen is unknown. Coverage ceases 3 residues before the CDR3 finishes, and the germline J gene fills in the end.

Material for sequencing was blood buffy coat. The receptor was isolated from a woman aged 18 to 69 with a cervical HPV16 infection that either progressed to CIN3+ or cleared (not recorded which). J is TRBJ1-3 and V is TRBV20-1; 9 bases fit TRBD1. The CDR3 here is CSARDYRGPNTIYF. The sequenced part of the CDR3 DNA is TGCAGTGCTAGAGACTACAGGGGGCCGAACACC.